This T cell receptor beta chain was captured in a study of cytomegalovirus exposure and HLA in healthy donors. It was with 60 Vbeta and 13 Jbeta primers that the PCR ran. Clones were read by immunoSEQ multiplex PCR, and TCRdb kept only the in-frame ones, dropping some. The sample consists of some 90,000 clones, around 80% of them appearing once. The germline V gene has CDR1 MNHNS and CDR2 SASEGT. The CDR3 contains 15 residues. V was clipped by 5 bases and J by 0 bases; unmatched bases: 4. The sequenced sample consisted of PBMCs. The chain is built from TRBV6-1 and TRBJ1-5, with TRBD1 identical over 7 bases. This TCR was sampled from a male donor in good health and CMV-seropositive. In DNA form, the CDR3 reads TGTGCCAGCAGTCCGGGACAGCTTAGCAATCAGCCCCAGCATTTT. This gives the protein CASSPGQLSNQPQHF.